This entry describes one T cell receptor beta chain. Assignments of participants to cohorts depended upon their own reported clinical history. The sample is drawn from a study of blood T cell repertoires in COVID-19. Study information: Donors in the United States, Italy and Spain gave samples during acute or convalescent COVID-19. PBMCs, B-cell-depleted T cells, or T cells were the source of the cDNA or gDNA that made up the material.

This CDR3 contains 15 residues. Germline-derived CDR1 and CDR2 are SGHTA and FQGNSA. V dropped 5 bases and J dropped 0 bases, with 11 bases sitting between them. Original processing methods: Reference gene primer amplification yielded estimated nucleated cell counts. Libraries were prepared by immunoSEQ multiplex PCR; TCRdb keeps only in-frame clonotypes and omits some of them. V and J calls and clone size are those listed in that table; D and trimming were worked out from the DNA. The repertoire includes over 350,000 clones, approximately 87% of them detected once, and about 9.4% sits in the top ten.

This clonotype was sampled from a woman between 50 and 59 years old who had recovered from COVID-19. The sequenced material came from PBMCs or T cells enriched from blood (not recorded which). The rearrangement links TRBV7-2 to TRBJ1-5; D perhaps matches TRBD1 (5 bases). The chain's CDR3 is CASSPYGASNQPQHF. CDR3 nucleotide sequence: TGTGCCAGCAGCCCTTATGGGGCTAGCAATCAGCCCCAGCATTTT.